Below are 27 T cell receptor beta chains sequenced from a single sample in a study of response to subunit inactivated influenza vaccine. One entry per CDR3 protein results from TCRdb running MiXCR on the RT-PCR reads. The sample lists approximately 480,000 distinct CDR3 sequences, approximately 10% seen once, with about 12% in the top ten. The sample was PBMCs from blood, taken 40 to 50 days after vaccination. Receptors were obtained from a man aged 45-65 years who received an inactivated influenza vaccine.

Many counts were recorded for this clonotype. The genes are TRBV6-5 and TRBJ1-1; the D gene is possibly TRBD1 (6 bases). Germline values: CDR1 MNHEY, CDR2 SVGAGI. This CDR3 contains 11 residues. Trimming took 5 bases from V and 9 from J, leaving 10 bases between them. The CDR3 spells CASSRGGKAFF. The CDR3 DNA is TGTGCCAGCAGTAGGGGGGGAAAAGCTTTCTTT.

This clonotype was counted only a few times. This chain uses TRBV10-3 with TRBJ1-2; perhaps TRBD1 as D (5 bases). The V end was cut by 0 bases, the J end by 3 bases, with 14 bases between. The CDR3 extends over 16 amino acids. Germline CDR1 reads ENHRY; CDR2 reads SYGVKD. The DNA for the CDR3 is TGTGCCATCAGTGAGTCGCAGGGTGAGAACTACTATGGCTACACCTTC. Its protein product is CAISESQGENYYGYTF.

This clonotype was counted ten times or more. The chain carries TRBV28 and TRBJ2-1; 10 positions agree with TRBD2. J gave up 6 bases and V 4 bases, and 12 bases lay outside the gene matches. From germline, CDR1 is MDHEN and CDR2 SYDVKM. The CDR3 consists of 17 residues. The CDR3 loop reads CASSSSWGSGRANEQFF. CDR3 bases: TGTGCCAGCAGTTCTTCCTGGGGGAGCGGGAGGGCCAATGAGCAGTTCTTC. Complete variable domain (other parts from reference TRBV28 and TRBJ2-1): DVKVTQSSRYLVKRTGEKVFLECVQDMDHENMFWYRQDPGLGLRLIYFSYDVKMKEKGDIPEGYSVSREKKERFSLILESASTNQTSMYLCASSSSWGSGRANEQFFGPGTRLTVL.

This clonotype came up many times. The chain joins TRBV12-3 or TRBV12-4 to TRBJ2-7; 8 bases are shared with TRBD2. This CDR3 comprises 15 residues. The V and J ends lost 2 bases and 7 bases, in that order; junction bases with no gene match: 10. The CDR3 sequence is CASSLQGLEGEEQYF. CDR3 in DNA: TGTGCCAGCAGTTTACAGGGACTAGAGGGTGAAGAGCAGTACTTC.

Many counts were recorded for this clonotype. J is TRBJ1-2 and V is TRBV7-2; 10 nucleotides match TRBD1. V gave up 0 bases and J gave up 2 bases; unmatched junction bases: 0. CDR1 and CDR2 (germline): SGHTA, FQGNSA. This CDR3 has 15 residues. Here the CDR3 reads CASSLAGQGNYGYTF. The DNA for the CDR3 is TGTGCCAGCAGCTTAGCGGGACAGGGGAACTATGGCTACACCTTC.

This clonotype was counted many times. V is TRBV20-1 and J is TRBJ2-7, with a possible D match to TRBD1 (5 bases). CDR1 and CDR2 from the germline V gene are DFQATT and SNEGSKA (reference sequence). This CDR3 is 13 amino acids long. The V end was cut by 0 bases, the J end by 6 bases, with 12 bases between. CDR3 in DNA: TGCAGTGCTAGAGATAGCAGGGTCCTCGAGCAGTACTTC. Translated, it gives CSARDSRVLEQYF.

V and J are TRBV28 and TRBJ2-1, with 9 bases matching TRBD2. The CDR3 spans 15 residues. The germline V gene has CDR1 MDHEN and CDR2 SYDVKM. V shed 0 bases, J shed 9 bases, and the junction held 6 bases outside the gene matches. The CDR3 reads CASSLWGGRAGEQFF. The CDR3 nucleotides are TGTGCCAGCAGTTTATGGGGCGGGAGGGCCGGTGAGCAGTTCTTC.

In its sample, this clonotype was seen many times. The chain links TRBV4-2 to TRBJ1-2, with D hard to call. The V gene lost 4 bases and the J gene lost 2 bases, with 14 bases spanning the gap. The CDR3 is made up of 15 amino acids. CDR1 is LGHNA, CDR2 YNFKEQ, per germline. The CDR3 is CASSPPGNANYGYTF. CDR3 coding DNA: TGTGCCAGCAGCCCCCCAGGAAACGCGAACTATGGCTACACCTTC.

CDR3 amino acids: CASSLSPGLTGNTIYF. The CDR3, as DNA: TGTGCCAGCAGTTTATCGCCAGGGCTAACTGGAAACACCATATATTTT. This rearrangement joins TRBV27 to TRBJ1-3, with a tentative D call TRBD1 (5 bases). The CDR3 length is 16 residues. V shed 0 bases and J shed 2 bases, with 11 bases lying between them. The germline gives CDR1 MNHEY, CDR2 SMNVEV (reference sequence).

This clonotype was counted a few times. V is TRBV5-1 and J is TRBJ1-2; 9 positions match TRBD1. V lost 4 bases, J lost 5 bases, and 9 bases stayed unmatched. The CDR3 is made up of 15 amino acids. Per germline, CDR1 SGHRS and CDR2 YFSETQ. The CDR3 DNA is TGCGCCAGCAGCACCGGACAGGGGCGAGTTTATGGCTACACCTTC. Translating it yields CASSTGQGRVYGYTF.

This clonotype was counted only a few times. The J gene is TRBJ2-1, the V gene TRBV7-6, with D maybe TRBD2 (7 bases). Deletions cut 9 bases from V and 7 bases from J, with 22 bases between. The CDR3 is 15 amino acids. Germline V lookup: CDR1 SGHVS, CDR2 FNYEAQ. The CDR3: CASNTGGGGSNEQFF. The CDR3 DNA reads as TGTGCCAGTAACACCGGAGGGGGGGGCTCTAATGAGCAGTTCTTC.

The sample holds many counts of this clonotype. V and J are TRBV12-3 or TRBV12-4 and TRBJ1-1, with TRBD1 identical over 7 bases. The CDR3 sequence is 14 residues long. The V gene end was trimmed by 5 bases and the J gene end by 0 bases; junction bases not matched to a gene: 3. CDR3 DNA sequence: TGTGCCAGCAGTCCGGGACAGCTGAACACTGAAGCTTTCTTT. Protein product: CASSPGQLNTEAFF.

To note about this clonotype: A junction boundary mismatches the germline segment, possibly from a read error. This chain links TRBV27 with TRBJ1-1, with a possible D match to TRBD1 (6 bases). The CDR3 is 12 residues long. CDR1 and CDR2 from the germline V gene are MNHEY and SMNVEV (reference sequence). The CDR3 region has the DNA TGTGCCAGCAGTTCGGGGGGCCCTGAAGATTTCTTT. Its translation is CASSSGGPEDFF.

This clonotype occurred a few times. This chain connects TRBV25-1 to TRBJ2-2; D gene unclear. The CDR3 is 15 residues long. CDR1 MGHDK and CDR2 SYGVNS come from the germline V gene. V shed 1 base and J shed 2 bases, with 8 bases lying between them. The CDR3, as DNA: TGTGCCAGCAGTGAATTCAGCCAAAACACCGGGGAGCTGTTTTTT. Translating it yields CASSEFSQNTGELFF.

The J gene is TRBJ2-7, the V gene TRBV27; the D is unclear. The CDR3 is 15 amino acids. The V end was cut by 5 bases, the J end by 5 bases, with 19 bases between. The V gene's germline CDR1 is MNHEY and CDR2 SMNVEV (reference sequence). CDR3 sequence reads: CASSPTGNQHHEQYF. The CDR3 nucleotides read TGTGCCAGCAGTCCCACCGGAAACCAGCACCACGAGCAGTACTTC.

The genes are TRBV5-1 and TRBJ2-3; D gene uncertain. Germline CDR1 is SGHRS and CDR2 is YFSETQ. The V end lost 5 bases, the J end lost 0 bases, and 10 bases lay between the germline ends. This CDR3 is 14 amino acids long. The CDR3 here is CASRTQTSTDTQYF. CDR3 nucleotides: TGCGCCAGCAGAACTCAGACTAGCACAGATACGCAGTATTTT.

The table lists this clonotype with a few counts. V usage is TRBV11-1 and J usage is TRBJ2-5; 7 bases are shared with TRBD1. The V gene end was trimmed by 5 bases and the J gene end by 4 bases; junction bases not matched to a gene: 13. CDR1 is SGHAT, CDR2 FQDESV, per germline (reference sequence). The CDR3 extends over 16 amino acids. DNA for the CDR3: TGTGCCAGCAGCCGAAGGACAGGCGGGTTAGGAGAGACCCAGTACTTC. Translation: CASSRRTGGLGETQYF.

This clonotype occurred many times. The rearrangement links TRBV6-2 or TRBV6-3 to TRBJ2-2; TRBD1 is a possible D gene (6 bases). The CDR3 extends over 15 amino acids. Germline lookup yields CDR1 MNHEY and CDR2 SVGEGT. With 6 bases removed from V and 1 base from J, the gap between germline ends came to 12 bases. The CDR3 reads CASSRETGNTGELFF. As DNA, the CDR3 is TGTGCCAGCAGCAGGGAGACAGGGAACACCGGGGAGCTGTTTTTT.

This clonotype was detected a few times. The chain is built from TRBV7-2 and TRBJ1-3; D not certain. The length of the CDR3 is 12 residues. Trimming pared 6 bases from V and 8 bases from J, leaving 11 bases between. Germline CDR1 SGHTA, CDR2 FQGNSA. CDR3 nucleotide sequence: TGTGCCAGCAGTTTAATCCTTGACACCATATATTTT. This codes for CASSLILDTIYF.

V gene TRBV4-2 combines with J gene TRBJ2-4; a possible D gene is TRBD2 (6 bases). The CDR3 runs 14 residues. V was pared by 2 bases and J by 7 bases, with 12 bases between. Per the germline V gene, CDR1 is LGHNA and CDR2 is YNFKEQ. In DNA form, the CDR3 reads TGTGCCAGCAGCCAAAGGCCAGGGAGGAACATTCAGTACTTC. It translates to CASSQRPGRNIQYF.

This clonotype was seen more than once but under ten times. The genes are TRBV6-2 or TRBV6-3 and TRBJ2-7, with 11 bases lining up with TRBD2. The CDR3 covers 17 residues. CDR1 and CDR2 from the germline V gene are MNHEY and SVGEGT. Trimming cost V 6 bases and J 0 bases; bases outside gene matches: 10. CDR3 in amino acids: CASSSGTSGTSSYEQYF. The DNA of the CDR3 is TGTGCCAGCAGCTCCGGGACTAGCGGTACGAGCTCCTACGAGCAGTACTTC.

This clonotype was seen a handful of times. The chain couples TRBV20-1 to TRBJ2-7; 11 positions match TRBD1. V lost 1 base to trimming and J lost 3 bases; unmatched junction nucleotides: 5. This CDR3 region has 15 residues. The germline CDR1 and CDR2 sequences are DFQATT and SNEGSKA (reference sequence). CDR3 amino acids: CSARAPGTGGYEQYF. CDR3 DNA sequence: TGCAGTGCTAGAGCCCCCGGGACAGGGGGCTACGAGCAGTACTTC.

This clonotype has ten or more counts. Here the CDR3 DNA reads TGTGCCAGCAGTTACTCGTGGGCCGGGACAAACACTGAAGCTTTCTTT. Its protein product is CASSYSWAGTNTEAFF. The V and J genes are TRBV6-5 and TRBJ1-1; D perhaps matches TRBD1 (6 bases). The CDR3 sequence is 16 residues long. Trimming removed 0 bases from V and 2 bases from J, with 13 bases in between. Germline values: CDR1 MNHEY, CDR2 SVGAGI.

Many counts were recorded for this clonotype. The chain combines TRBV5-6 with TRBJ2-7; D possibly corresponds to TRBD2 (6 bases). The ends were cut back, 7 bases at V and 3 bases at J, with 17 bases in the middle. Looked up from germline, CDR1 is SGHDT and CDR2 is YYEEEE. The CDR3 spans 14 residues. Here the CDR3 reads CASERRDGHYEQYF. The CDR3 DNA sequence: TGTGCCAGCGAAAGGAGGGACGGGCACTACGAGCAGTACTTC.

V gene TRBV18 combines with J gene TRBJ1-5; D remains ambiguous. V lost 2 bases, J lost 6 bases, and 8 bases lay in between. The length of the CDR3 is 13 residues. CDR1 and CDR2 from the germline V gene are KGHSH and LQKENI. The CDR3: CASSPEEGQPQHF. CDR3 nucleotide sequence: TGTGCCAGCTCACCAGAGGAGGGTCAGCCCCAGCATTTT.

Remarks on this clonotype: An end of the junction does not agree with germline; a read error may underlie this. The rearrangement joins TRBV7-8 to TRBJ2-7, with 10 bases identical to TRBD1. The length of the CDR3 is 16 residues. CDR1 SGHVS and CDR2 FQNEAQ come from the germline V gene. The DNA for the CDR3 is TGTGCCAGCAGCCTAGCTTACCGGACAGGGGGCTACGAGCAGTACTTC. Amino acids: CASSLAYRTGGYEQYF.

The chain recombines TRBV20-1 with TRBJ2-3, with D tentatively TRBD1 or TRBD2 (5 bases each). The CDR3 sequence is 16 residues long. V gave up 3 bases and J gave up 1 base, with 17 bases separating them. Germline CDR1 reads DFQATT; CDR2 reads SNEGSKA (reference sequence). For the CDR3, the DNA is TGCAGTGCTAGGCCCTCCCGGGACCTGGGCACAGATACGCAGTATTTT. Translation: CSARPSRDLGTDTQYF.